Each of the 28 T cell receptor beta chains below was sequenced from the same sample in a study of T cells in Graves' hyperthyroidism and ophthalmopathy. Amplification yielded TCR beta CDR3 regions, with RNA transcripts as the source. The HTBI primer set drove a first-round RT-PCR of the TCR CDR3. TCRdb processed the multiplex PCR reads anew with MiXCR; each CDR3 protein has one entry. The top ten clones hold less than 25% of a sample with around 380,000 distinct CDR3 sequences, 13% of them seen once. Sequencing was done on a sample of blood. Source of these receptors: a man aged 25 to 45 with Graves' hyperthyroidism that later progressed to Graves' ophthalmopathy.

The sample holds a few counts of this clonotype. The chain carries TRBV19 and TRBJ2-5, with D tentatively TRBD1 (5 bases). Trimming stripped 3 bases from V and 0 bases from J, with 8 bases between. There are 14 residues in the CDR3. Per the germline V gene, CDR1 is LNHDA and CDR2 is SQIVND (reference sequence). CDR3 amino acids: CASSMARDQETQYF. CDR3 nucleotide sequence: TGTGCCAGTAGTATGGCCAGGGACCAAGAGACCCAGTACTTC.

The V gene is TRBV10-3, the J gene TRBJ2-5; no reliable D call. CDR3 length: 13 residues. V dropped 10 bases and J dropped 2 bases, with 14 bases sitting between them. Germline CDR1 is ENHRY and CDR2 is SYGVKD. The CDR3 sequence is CATNETPQETQYF. The CDR3 DNA reads TGTGCCACCAACGAGACACCGCAAGAGACCCAGTACTTC.

V gene TRBV19 combines with J gene TRBJ2-1; D unclear. Deletions cut 7 bases from V and 7 bases from J, with 11 bases between. The CDR3 covers 12 residues. Germline values: CDR1 LNHDA, CDR2 SQIVND (reference sequence). CDR3 protein: CASNHPGNEQFF. CDR3 nucleotide sequence: TGTGCCAGTAATCACCCCGGGAATGAGCAGTTCTTC.

Here the CDR3 DNA reads TGTGCCACCAGCAGAGATTGGGGACAGGCCCTGAGCACTGAAGCTTTCTTT. Protein product: CATSRDWGQALSTEAFF. The chain joins TRBV15 to TRBJ1-1; TRBD1 matches 8 bases. Trimming took 0 bases from V and 4 from J; bases not matched to a gene: 10. Germline values: CDR1 LNHNV, CDR2 YYDKDF (reference sequence). The CDR3 spans 17 residues.

This clonotype was seen repeatedly, ten times or more. This sequence joins TRBV5-1 and TRBJ2-3; D ambiguous. V gave up 2 bases and J gave up 4 bases, with 8 bases separating them. Germline V CDR1 and CDR2: SGHRS, YFSETQ. The CDR3 runs 13 residues. CDR3 sequence: CASSFGEADTQYF. CDR3 in DNA: TGCGCCAGCAGCTTCGGCGAGGCAGATACGCAGTATTTT.

This clonotype has only a few counts. V is TRBV5-1 and J is TRBJ1-5, with 11 nucleotides matching TRBD1. The germline V gene has CDR1 SGHRS and CDR2 YFSETQ. V shed 4 bases, J shed 4 bases, and the junction held 13 bases outside the gene matches. This CDR3 has 18 amino acids. The CDR3 nucleotides are TGCGCCAGCAGCCCAGGCCGCGGGACAGGGGGGCCGAATCAGCCCCAGCATTTT. It specifies CASSPGRGTGGPNQPQHF.

This clonotype was picked up a small number of times. The rearrangement joins TRBV5-1 to TRBJ1-1, with D unclear. Deletions cut 5 bases from V and 0 bases from J, with 8 bases between. The germline gives CDR1 SGHRS, CDR2 YFSETQ. The CDR3 covers 13 residues. CDR3 sequence: CASREAMNTEAFF. CDR3 coding DNA: TGCGCCAGCAGGGAGGCAATGAACACTGAAGCTTTCTTT.

This clonotype was seen repeatedly, ten times or more. The chain is built from TRBV7-3 and TRBJ2-1; D ambiguous. V shed 5 bases and J shed 0 bases, with 5 bases lying between them. The CDR3 is made up of 13 amino acids. Germline-derived CDR1 and CDR2 are SGHTA and FQGTGA. CDR3 region: CASSDTSYNEQFF. CDR3 coding DNA: TGTGCCAGCAGCGATACCTCCTACAATGAGCAGTTCTTC.

This clonotype was recorded at least ten times. This chain links TRBV28 with TRBJ2-7; D uncertain. The CDR3 loop spans 12 amino acids. V lost 8 bases and J 4 bases, leaving 12 bases between the germline ends. CDR1 is MDHEN, CDR2 SYDVKM, per germline. The CDR3 spells CASPLTVYEQYF. CDR3 nucleotide sequence: TGTGCCAGCCCCTTAACAGTTTACGAGCAGTACTTC.

This clonotype was counted only a few times. The rearrangement uses TRBV24-1 and TRBJ1-3; no reliable D call. CDR1 and CDR2 (germline): KGHDR, SFDVKD. The CDR3 spans 15 residues. V was cut by 4 bases and J by 0 bases, with 9 bases left in between. The CDR3 is CATSDPDTSGNTIYF. The CDR3 DNA follows: TGTGCCACCAGTGACCCAGACACCTCTGGAAACACCATATATTTT.

The chain recombines TRBV30 with TRBJ1-1; D is undetermined. Germline lookup yields CDR1 GTSNPN and CDR2 SVGIG (reference sequence). The CDR3 is 11 amino acids. V lost 3 bases and J lost 4, with 6 bases in between. CDR3 nucleotides: TGTGCCTGGAGAAGGCCCACTGAAGCTTTCTTT. Residues: CAWRRPTEAFF.

This clonotype was recorded at least ten times. The J gene is TRBJ1-1, the V gene TRBV6-1; D possibly corresponds to TRBD1 (5 bases). Germline V lookup: CDR1 MNHNS, CDR2 SASEGT. This CDR3 contains 14 residues. V lost 7 bases to trimming and J lost 0 bases, with 12 bases between them. CDR3 residues: CASISGTVNTEAFF. The CDR3 region has the DNA TGTGCCAGCATCTCCGGGACCGTGAACACTGAAGCTTTCTTT.

This clonotype was observed many times. The chain uses TRBV11-2 and TRBJ2-2; TRBD2 matches at 7 bases. In germline, CDR1 is SGHAT, CDR2 FQNNGV. The CDR3 is 18 amino acids. The V and J ends lost 3 bases and 3 bases, in that order; junction bases with no gene match: 13. In nucleotides, the CDR3 is TGTGCCAGCAGCTTTAGAGGAGAAGCGGGGTTTTACACCGGGGAGCTGTTTTTT. It is translated as CASSFRGEAGFYTGELFF.

This clonotype was seen repeatedly, ten times or more. CDR3 DNA sequence: TGTGCCAGCAGACTACGGGACGGGGCGTTGAGTGGCTACACCTTC. Encoded protein: CASRLRDGALSGYTF. The genes are TRBV28 and TRBJ1-2; the D gene is possibly TRBD1 (5 bases). Trimming shortened V by 6 bases and J by 7 bases, and 21 bases separated the two germline ends. From germline, CDR1 is MDHEN and CDR2 SYDVKM. The CDR3 consists of 15 residues.

With respect to this clonotype: A much larger clonotype is one base distant, so this may be a read error. The gene calls are TRBV20-1 and TRBJ2-3; 9 nucleotides agree with TRBD1. V lost 8 bases and J lost 6; bases outside the gene matches: 15. CDR3 size: 15 residues. Germline loops: CDR1 DFQATT, CDR2 SNEGSKA (reference sequence). DNA for the CDR3: TGCAGTACTCCACCGGGACAGGGTGTCGGGGATACGCAGTATTTT. As protein: CSTPPGQGVGDTQYF.

This clonotype came up a few times. The chain uses TRBV12-3 or TRBV12-4 and TRBJ1-1, with D perhaps TRBD1 (5 bases). The V gene lost 0 bases and the J gene lost 11 bases, with 13 bases spanning the gap. This CDR3 has 13 amino acids. The CDR3 protein is CASSLARGTGAFF. In nucleotides, the CDR3 is TGTGCCAGCAGTTTAGCCAGAGGAACAGGTGCTTTCTTT.

This clonotype has a count of ten or more. This chain joins TRBV27 and TRBJ1-5; tentative D call: TRBD1 (6 bases). The V gene's germline CDR1 is MNHEY and CDR2 SMNVEV (reference sequence). The V end lost 2 bases, the J end lost 5 bases, and 10 bases lay between the germline ends. This CDR3 has 14 residues. DNA of the CDR3: TGTGCCAGCAGTTTAGGAGGGGGTGATCAGCCCCAGCATTTT. Residues: CASSLGGGDQPQHF.

V and J are TRBV6-1 and TRBJ2-7, with 7 bases fitting TRBD1. The V segment lost 6 bases and the J segment 1 base; nucleotides outside the gene matches: 6. The CDR3 runs to 14 residues. Germline values: CDR1 MNHNS, CDR2 SASEGT. Here the CDR3 reads CASRWQGVSYEQYF. The CDR3 coding sequence is TGTGCCAGCAGGTGGCAGGGGGTTTCCTACGAGCAGTACTTC.

This clonotype was seen a few times. At one boundary the junction diverges from the germline segment, which might be a read error. V is TRBV11-2 and J is TRBJ2-1, with a tentative D call TRBD1 (6 bases). Germline V gene sequence: CDR1 SGHAT, CDR2 FQNNGV. This CDR3 contains 16 residues. This CDR3 is CASSLQGTRAYNGQFF. DNA for the CDR3: TGTGCCAGCAGCTTACAGGGGACGAGGGCCTACAATGGGCAGTTCTTC. The whole variable domain, filled in from reference TRBV11-2 and TRBJ2-1, reads EAGVAQSPRYKIIEKRQSVAFWCNPISGHATLYWYQQILGQGPKLLIQFQNNGVVDDSQLPKDRFSAERLKGVDSTLKIQPAKLEDSAVYLCASSLQGTRAYNGQFFGPGTRLTVL.

This clonotype came up many times. One junction end does not reproduce the germline sequence, and a read error may be involved. DNA of the CDR3: TGTGCCAGCACCCAAGGGGGCTGGGCTTTCTTT. Its translation: CASTQGGWAFF. The gene calls are TRBV3-1 and TRBJ1-1; 7 bases are shared with TRBD1. CDR3 length: 11 residues. The V gene's germline CDR1 is LGHDT and CDR2 YNNKEL (reference sequence).

Worth noting for this clonotype: Given a much more abundant clone one base away, this may be a read error. This rearrangement joins TRBV2 to TRBJ1-5; D might be TRBD1 (6 bases). Trimming pared 4 bases from V and 7 bases from J, leaving 17 bases between. This CDR3 is 15 amino acids long. Germline CDR1 and CDR2: SNHLY and FYNNEI. The CDR3 region is CASSAGTGSGQPQHF. In nucleotides, the CDR3 is TGTGCCAGCAGTGCCGGCACAGGGTCAGGGCAGCCCCAGCATTTT.

This chain joins TRBV20-1 and TRBJ1-6; a weak D match, TRBD1 (6 bases). The CDR3 runs 15 residues. V was shortened by 5 bases and J by 9 bases, with 20 bases between the two germline ends. Germline values: CDR1 DFQATT, CDR2 SNEGSKA (reference sequence). The CDR3 sequence: CSAEGVGVGGSPLHF. The CDR3 nucleotides are TGCAGTGCTGAGGGGGTGGGAGTAGGGGGTTCACCCCTCCACTTT.

This clonotype occurred many times. The chain combines TRBV11-3 with TRBJ2-3; D not certain. This CDR3 is 14 amino acids long. The V gene's germline CDR1 is SGHNT and CDR2 YENEEA. V was trimmed by 5 bases and J by 4 bases, leaving 13 bases between them. The CDR3 nucleotides are TGTGCCAGCAGCATTATTTCGATCGCAGATACGCAGTATTTT. Translated: CASSIISIADTQYF. Looking up the rest from reference TRBV11-3 and TRBJ2-3 gives the full variable domain: EAGVVQSPRYKIIEKKQPVAFWCNPISGHNTLYWYLQNLGQGPELLIRYENEEAVDDSQLPKDRFSAERLKGVDSTLKIQPAELGDSAVYLCASSIISIADTQYFGPGTRLTVL.

This clonotype was observed a few times. V is TRBV20-1 and J is TRBJ2-4, with D hard to call. The CDR3 spans 10 residues. Germline values: CDR1 DFQATT, CDR2 SNEGSKA (reference sequence). V lost 0 bases and J 11 bases, leaving 5 bases between the germline ends. The CDR3 DNA sequence: TGCAGTGCTAGAGATCTTCTTCAGTACTTC. This translates into CSARDLLQYF.

The genes are TRBV19 and TRBJ2-7; D may be TRBD1 or TRBD2 (5 bases each). The germline V gene has CDR1 LNHDA and CDR2 SQIVND (reference sequence). CDR3 size: 13 residues. Trimming pared 9 bases from V and 4 bases from J, leaving 16 bases between. CDR3 loop: CASAPGPAYEQYF. As DNA, the CDR3 is TGTGCCAGCGCTCCGGGGCCCGCTTACGAGCAGTACTTC.

J is TRBJ1-2 and V is TRBV5-1; D call uncertain. The V gene's germline CDR1 is SGHRS and CDR2 YFSETQ. V was shortened by 1 base and J by 6 bases, with 19 bases between the two germline ends. This CDR3 has 16 amino acids. This chain's CDR3 is CASSLRPSTNGDGYTF. The DNA of the CDR3 is TGCGCCAGCAGCTTGAGACCCTCTACAAATGGGGATGGCTACACCTTC.

This clonotype was picked up a small number of times. This rearrangement joins TRBV4-2 to TRBJ1-1; 9 nucleotides align to TRBD1. There are 15 residues in the CDR3. Trimming took 0 bases from V and 6 from J; bases not matched to a gene: 5. Germline CDR1 reads LGHNA; CDR2 reads YNFKEQ. CDR3 bases: TGTGCCAGCAGCCAAGAACAGGGGGCCTCCCCTGAAGCTTTCTTT. It translates to CASSQEQGASPEAFF.

This clonotype was seen ten or more times. This rearrangement joins TRBV7-2 to TRBJ1-5; D unresolved. The CDR3 covers 13 residues. V was cut by 5 bases and J by 6 bases, with 11 bases left in between. Germline CDR1 is SGHTA and CDR2 is FQGNSA. The CDR3 sequence: CASSLQGGQPQHF. The CDR3, as DNA: TGTGCCAGCAGCCTACAAGGAGGTCAGCCCCAGCATTTT.